The sequence of this T cell receptor (beta chain) was determined in a study of CD8 T cells in ankylosing spondylitis. Study-level results: Reported data indicate significant enrichment of disease-linked clones within matched ankylosing spondylitis synovial fluid. Earlier reports found some motif variants in synovial fluid and blood in reactive arthritis. Characteristic of ankylosing spondylitis blood, it appeared, was a TCR beta motif comprising several highly homologous variants. Relatively rare in peripheral blood, disease-linked clones were also CD8+.

In regard to this clonotype: The antigen is undetermined. A read error may produce the germline difference seen at one junction end.

The CDR3 is 17 residues long. Germline assignment: CDR1 DFQATT and CDR2 SNEGSKA (reference sequence). It was by quantitative 5'-RACE with molecular barcodes that TCR beta libraries were made. TCRdb re-analysed the 5' RACE reads in MiXCR, keeping a single row per CDR3 protein. Of about 500,000 distinct CDR3 sequences in the sample, roughly 13% were seen once. The TCR was taken from a male donor with ankylosing spondylitis. The rearrangement uses TRBV20-1 and TRBJ1-2; a possible D gene is TRBD1 (6 bases). The specimen was blood, either unsorted or a sorted T cell fraction (not recorded which). CDR3 sequence (DNA): TGCTGTGCTAGAGCCCTAAGGGGGACAAAATTAGGGTATGGCTACACCTTC. Residues: CCARALRGTKLGYGYTF.